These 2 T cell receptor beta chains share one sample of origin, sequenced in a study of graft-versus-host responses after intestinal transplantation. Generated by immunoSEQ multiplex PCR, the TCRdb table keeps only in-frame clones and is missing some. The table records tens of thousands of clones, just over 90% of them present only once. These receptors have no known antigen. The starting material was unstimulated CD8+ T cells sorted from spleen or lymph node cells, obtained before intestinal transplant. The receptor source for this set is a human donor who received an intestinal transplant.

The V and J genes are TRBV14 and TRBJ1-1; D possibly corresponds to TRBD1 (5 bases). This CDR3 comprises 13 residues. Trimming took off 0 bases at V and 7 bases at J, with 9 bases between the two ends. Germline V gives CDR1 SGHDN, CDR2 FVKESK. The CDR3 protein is CASSQEWGGEAFF. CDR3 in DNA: TGTGCCAGCAGCCAAGAGTGGGGCGGTGAAGCTTTCTTT. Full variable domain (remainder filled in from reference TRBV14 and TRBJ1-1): EAGVTQFPSHSVIEKGQTVTLRCDPISGHDNLYWYRRVMGKEIKFLLHFVKESKQDESGMPNNRFLAERTGGTYSTLKVQPAELEDSGVYFCASSQEWGGEAFFGQGTRLTVV.

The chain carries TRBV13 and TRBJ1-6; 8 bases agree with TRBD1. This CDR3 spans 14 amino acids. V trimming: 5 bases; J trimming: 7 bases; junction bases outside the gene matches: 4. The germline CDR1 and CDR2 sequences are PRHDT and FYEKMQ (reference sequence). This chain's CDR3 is CASSVRTGNSPLHF. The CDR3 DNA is TGTGCCAGCAGCGTACGGACAGGGAATTCACCCCTCCACTTT.